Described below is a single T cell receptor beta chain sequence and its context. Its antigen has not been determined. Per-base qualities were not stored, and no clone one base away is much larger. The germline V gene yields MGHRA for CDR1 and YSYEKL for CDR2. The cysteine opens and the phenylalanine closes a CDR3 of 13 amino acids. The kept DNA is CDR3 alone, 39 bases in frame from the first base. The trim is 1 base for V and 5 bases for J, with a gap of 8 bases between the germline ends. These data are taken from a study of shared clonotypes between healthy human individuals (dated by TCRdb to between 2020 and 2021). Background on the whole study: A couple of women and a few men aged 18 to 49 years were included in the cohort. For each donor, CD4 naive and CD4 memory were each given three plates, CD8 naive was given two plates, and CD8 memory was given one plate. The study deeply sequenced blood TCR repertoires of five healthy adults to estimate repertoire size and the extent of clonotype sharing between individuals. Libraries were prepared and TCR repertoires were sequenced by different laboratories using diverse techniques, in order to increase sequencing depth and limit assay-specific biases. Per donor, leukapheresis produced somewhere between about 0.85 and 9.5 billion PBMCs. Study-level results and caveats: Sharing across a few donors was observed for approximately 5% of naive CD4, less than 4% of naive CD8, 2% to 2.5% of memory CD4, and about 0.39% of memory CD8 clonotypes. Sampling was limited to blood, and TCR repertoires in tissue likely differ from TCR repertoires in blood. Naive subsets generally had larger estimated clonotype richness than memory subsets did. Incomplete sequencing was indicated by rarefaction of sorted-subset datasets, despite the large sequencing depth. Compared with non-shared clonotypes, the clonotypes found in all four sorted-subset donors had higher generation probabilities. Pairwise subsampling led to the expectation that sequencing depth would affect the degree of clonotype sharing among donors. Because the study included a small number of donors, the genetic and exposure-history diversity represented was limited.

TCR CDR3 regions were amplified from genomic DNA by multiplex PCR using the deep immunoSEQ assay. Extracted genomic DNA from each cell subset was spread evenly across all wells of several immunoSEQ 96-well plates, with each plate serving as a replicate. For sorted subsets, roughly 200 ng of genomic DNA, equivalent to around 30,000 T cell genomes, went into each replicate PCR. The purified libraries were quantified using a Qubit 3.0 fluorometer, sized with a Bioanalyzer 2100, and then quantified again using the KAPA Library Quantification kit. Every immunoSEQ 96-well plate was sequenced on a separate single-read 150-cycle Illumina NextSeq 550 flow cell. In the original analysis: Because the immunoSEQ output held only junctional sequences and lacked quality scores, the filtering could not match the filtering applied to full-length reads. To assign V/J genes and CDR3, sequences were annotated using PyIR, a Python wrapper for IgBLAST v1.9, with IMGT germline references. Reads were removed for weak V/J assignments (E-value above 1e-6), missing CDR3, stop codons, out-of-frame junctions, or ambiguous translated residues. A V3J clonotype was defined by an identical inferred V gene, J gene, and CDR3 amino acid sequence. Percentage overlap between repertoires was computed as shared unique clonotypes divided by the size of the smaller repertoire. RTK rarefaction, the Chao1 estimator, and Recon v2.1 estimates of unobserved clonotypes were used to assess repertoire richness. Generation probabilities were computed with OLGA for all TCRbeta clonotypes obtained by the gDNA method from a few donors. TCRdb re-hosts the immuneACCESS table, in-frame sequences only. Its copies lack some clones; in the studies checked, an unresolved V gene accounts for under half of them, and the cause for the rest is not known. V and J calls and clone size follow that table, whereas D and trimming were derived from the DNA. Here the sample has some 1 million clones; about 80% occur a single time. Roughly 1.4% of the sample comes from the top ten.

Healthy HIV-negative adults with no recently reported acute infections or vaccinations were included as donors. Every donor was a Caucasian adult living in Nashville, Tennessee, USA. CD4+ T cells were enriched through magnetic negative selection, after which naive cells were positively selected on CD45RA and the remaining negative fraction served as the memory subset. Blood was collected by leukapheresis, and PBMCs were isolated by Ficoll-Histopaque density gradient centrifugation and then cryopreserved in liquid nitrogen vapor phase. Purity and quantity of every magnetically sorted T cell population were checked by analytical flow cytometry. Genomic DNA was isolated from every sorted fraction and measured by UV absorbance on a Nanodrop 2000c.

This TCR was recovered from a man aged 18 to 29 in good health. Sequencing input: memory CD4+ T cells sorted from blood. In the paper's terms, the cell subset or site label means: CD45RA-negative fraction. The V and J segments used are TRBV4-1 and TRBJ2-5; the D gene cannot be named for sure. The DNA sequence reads TGCGCCAGCAGCCAAGGGGTTTTGGAGACCCAGTACTTC. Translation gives CASSQGVLETQYF.